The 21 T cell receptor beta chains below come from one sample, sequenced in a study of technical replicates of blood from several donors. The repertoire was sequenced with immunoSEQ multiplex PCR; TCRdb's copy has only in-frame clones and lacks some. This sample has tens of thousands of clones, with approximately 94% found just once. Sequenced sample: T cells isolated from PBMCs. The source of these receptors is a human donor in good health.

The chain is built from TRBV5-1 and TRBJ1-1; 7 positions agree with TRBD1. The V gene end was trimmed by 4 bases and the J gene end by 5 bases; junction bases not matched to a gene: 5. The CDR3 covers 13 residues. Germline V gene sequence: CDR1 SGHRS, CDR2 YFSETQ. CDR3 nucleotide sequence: TGCGCCAGCAGCGAAGGGGGCCTAACTGAAGCTTTCTTT. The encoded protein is CASSEGGLTEAFF.

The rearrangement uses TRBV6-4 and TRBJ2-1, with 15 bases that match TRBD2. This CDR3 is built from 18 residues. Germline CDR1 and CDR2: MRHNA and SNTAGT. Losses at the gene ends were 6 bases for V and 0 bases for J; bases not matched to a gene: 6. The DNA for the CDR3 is TGTGCCAGCAGGGGGACTAGCGGGGGGACTCGCTCCTACAATGAGCAGTTCTTC. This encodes CASRGTSGGTRSYNEQFF.

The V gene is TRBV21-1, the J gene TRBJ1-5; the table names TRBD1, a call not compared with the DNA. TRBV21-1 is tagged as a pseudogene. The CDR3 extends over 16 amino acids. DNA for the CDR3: TGTGCCAGCAGCAAAAGGCAAGGGGGAATGGATCAGCCCCAGCATTTT. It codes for CASSKRQGGMDQPQHF.

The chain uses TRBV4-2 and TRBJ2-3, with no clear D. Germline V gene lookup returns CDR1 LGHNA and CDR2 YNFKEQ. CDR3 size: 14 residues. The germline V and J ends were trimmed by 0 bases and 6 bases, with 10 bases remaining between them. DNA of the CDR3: TGTGCCAGCAGCCAAGATTCTAGTAGGGATACGCAGTATTTT. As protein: CASSQDSSRDTQYF.

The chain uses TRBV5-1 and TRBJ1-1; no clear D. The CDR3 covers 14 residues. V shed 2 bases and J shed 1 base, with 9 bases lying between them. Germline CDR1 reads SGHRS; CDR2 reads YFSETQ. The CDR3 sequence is CASSFESPNTEAFF. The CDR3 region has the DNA TGCGCCAGCAGCTTTGAAAGCCCGAACACTGAAGCTTTCTTT. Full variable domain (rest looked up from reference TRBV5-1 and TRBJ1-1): KAGVTQTPRYLIKTRGQQVTLSCSPISGHRSVSWYQQTPGQGLQFLFEYFSETQRNKGNFPGRFSGRQFSNSRSEMNVSTLELGDSALYLCASSFESPNTEAFFGQGTRLTVV.

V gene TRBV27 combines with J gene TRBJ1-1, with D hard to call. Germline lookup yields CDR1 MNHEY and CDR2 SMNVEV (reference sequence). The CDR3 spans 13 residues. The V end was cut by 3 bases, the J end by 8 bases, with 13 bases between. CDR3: CASSFGRSREAFF. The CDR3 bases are TGTGCCAGCAGTTTCGGCCGGTCGAGGGAAGCTTTCTTT.

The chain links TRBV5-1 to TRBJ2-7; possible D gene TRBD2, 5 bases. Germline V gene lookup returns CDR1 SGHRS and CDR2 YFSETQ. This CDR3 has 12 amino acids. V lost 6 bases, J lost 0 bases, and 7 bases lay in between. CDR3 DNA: TGCGCCAGCAAAGGGAGCTCCTACGAGCAGTACTTC. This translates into CASKGSSYEQYF. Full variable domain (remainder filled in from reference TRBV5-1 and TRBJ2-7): KAGVTQTPRYLIKTRGQQVTLSCSPISGHRSVSWYQQTPGQGLQFLFEYFSETQRNKGNFPGRFSGRQFSNSRSEMNVSTLELGDSALYLCASKGSSYEQYFGPGTRLTVT.

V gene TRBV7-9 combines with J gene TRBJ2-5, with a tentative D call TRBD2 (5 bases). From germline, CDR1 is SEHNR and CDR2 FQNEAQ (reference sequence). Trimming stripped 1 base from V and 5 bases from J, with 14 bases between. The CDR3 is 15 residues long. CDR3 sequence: CASSLDEGYGETQYF. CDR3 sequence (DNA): TGTGCCAGCAGCTTAGATGAGGGCTATGGGGAGACCCAGTACTTC.

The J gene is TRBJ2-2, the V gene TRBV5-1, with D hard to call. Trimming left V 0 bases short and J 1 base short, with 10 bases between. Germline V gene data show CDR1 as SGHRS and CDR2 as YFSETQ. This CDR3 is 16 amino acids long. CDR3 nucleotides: TGCGCCAGCAGCTTGGGTGGCTCTTTGAACACCGGGGAGCTGTTTTTT. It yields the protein CASSLGGSLNTGELFF.

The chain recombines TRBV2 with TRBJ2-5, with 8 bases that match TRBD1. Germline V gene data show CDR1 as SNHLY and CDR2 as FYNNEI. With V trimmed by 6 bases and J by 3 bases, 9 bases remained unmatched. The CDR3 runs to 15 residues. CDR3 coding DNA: TGTGCCAGCAGCCTACAAGGACAGGGAGAAGAGACCCAGTACTTC. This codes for CASSLQGQGEETQYF. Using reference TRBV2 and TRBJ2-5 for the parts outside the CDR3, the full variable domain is EPEVTQTPSHQVTQMGQEVILRCVPISNHLYFYWYRQILGQKVEFLVSFYNNEISEKSEIFDDQFSVERPDGSNFTLKIRSTKLEDSAMYFCASSLQGQGEETQYFGPGTRLLVL.

This CDR3 reads CASSGQGQGQETQYF. The DNA for the CDR3 is TGTGCCAGCAGTGGACAGGGTCAGGGGCAAGAGACCCAGTACTTC. The chain is built from TRBV28 and TRBJ2-5, with 8 nucleotides matching TRBD1. This CDR3 has 15 residues. Trimming cost V 5 bases and J 2 bases; bases outside gene matches: 7. Germline lookup yields CDR1 MDHEN and CDR2 SYDVKM.

This CDR3 reads CASSDRLERNTGELFF. In nucleotides, the CDR3 is TGCGCCAGCAGTGACCGCTTGGAGAGGAACACCGGGGAGCTGTTTTTT. This sequence joins TRBV10-1 and TRBJ2-2; D call uncertain. Germline V gene sequence: CDR1 WNHNN, CDR2 SYGVQD (reference sequence). The length of the CDR3 is 16 residues. Trimming cost V 3 bases and J 1 base, with 12 bases left between them.

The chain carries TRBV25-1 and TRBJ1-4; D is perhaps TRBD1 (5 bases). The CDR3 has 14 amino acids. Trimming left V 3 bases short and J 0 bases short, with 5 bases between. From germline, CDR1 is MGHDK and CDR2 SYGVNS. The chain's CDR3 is CASSETATNEKLFF. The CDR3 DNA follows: TGTGCCAGCAGTGAGACAGCAACTAATGAAAAACTGTTTTTT.

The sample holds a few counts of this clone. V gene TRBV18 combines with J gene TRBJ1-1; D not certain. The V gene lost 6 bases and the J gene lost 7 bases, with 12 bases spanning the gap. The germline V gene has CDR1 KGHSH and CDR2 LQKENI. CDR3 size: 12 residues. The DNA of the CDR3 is TGTGCCAGCTCGAGACCGGGGAGTGAAGCTTTCTTT. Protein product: CASSRPGSEAFF.

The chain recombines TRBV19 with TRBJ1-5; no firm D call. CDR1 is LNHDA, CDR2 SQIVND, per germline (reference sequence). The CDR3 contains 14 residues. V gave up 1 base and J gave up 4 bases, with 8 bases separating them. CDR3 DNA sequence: TGTGCCAGTAGTATAGTCCCAGATAATCAGCCCCAGCATTTT. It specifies CASSIVPDNQPQHF.

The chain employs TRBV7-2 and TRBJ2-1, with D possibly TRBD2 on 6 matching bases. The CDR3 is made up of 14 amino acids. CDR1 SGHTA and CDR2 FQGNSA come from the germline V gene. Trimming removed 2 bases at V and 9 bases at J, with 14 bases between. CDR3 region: CASSLTGGMPEQFF. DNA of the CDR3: TGTGCCAGCAGCTTAACCGGGGGTATGCCTGAGCAGTTCTTC.

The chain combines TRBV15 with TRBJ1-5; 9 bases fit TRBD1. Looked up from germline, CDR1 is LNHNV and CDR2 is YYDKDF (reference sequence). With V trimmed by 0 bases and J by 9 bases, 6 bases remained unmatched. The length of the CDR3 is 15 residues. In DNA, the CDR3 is TGTGCCACCAGCAGAGAGGACAGGGGCGCGGCGCCCCAGCATTTT. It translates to CATSREDRGAAPQHF. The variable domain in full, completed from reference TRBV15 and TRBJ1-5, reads DAMVIQNPRYQVTQFGKPVTLSCSQTLNHNVMYWYQQKSSQAPKLLFHYYDKDFNNEADTPDNFQSRRPNTSFCFLDIRSPGLGDTAMYLCATSREDRGAAPQHFGDGTRLSIL.

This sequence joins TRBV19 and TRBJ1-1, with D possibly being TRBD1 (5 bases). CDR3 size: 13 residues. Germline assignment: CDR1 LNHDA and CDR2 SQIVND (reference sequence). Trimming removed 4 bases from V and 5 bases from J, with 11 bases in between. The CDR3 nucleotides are TGTGCCAGTAGTAAGCGGGGGTGGACTGAAGCTTTCTTT. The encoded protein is CASSKRGWTEAFF.

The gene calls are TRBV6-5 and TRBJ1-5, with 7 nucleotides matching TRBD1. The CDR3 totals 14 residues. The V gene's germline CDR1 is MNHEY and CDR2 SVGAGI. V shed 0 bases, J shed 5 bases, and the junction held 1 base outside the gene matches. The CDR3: CASSYSQGYQPQHF. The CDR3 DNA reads TGTGCCAGCAGTTACTCACAGGGGTATCAGCCCCAGCATTTT.

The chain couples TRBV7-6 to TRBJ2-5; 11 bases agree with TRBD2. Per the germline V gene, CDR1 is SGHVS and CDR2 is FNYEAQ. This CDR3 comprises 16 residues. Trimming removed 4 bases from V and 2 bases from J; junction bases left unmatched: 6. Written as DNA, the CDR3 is TGTGCCAGCAGCTACCTAAGACTAGCGGGGCAAGAGACCCAGTACTTC. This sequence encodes CASSYLRLAGQETQYF.

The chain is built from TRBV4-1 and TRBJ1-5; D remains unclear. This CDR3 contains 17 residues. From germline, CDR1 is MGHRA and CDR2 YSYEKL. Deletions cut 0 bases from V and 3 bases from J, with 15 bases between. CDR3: CASSQDEGQFINQPQHF. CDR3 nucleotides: TGCGCCAGCAGCCAAGATGAGGGCCAATTCATCAATCAGCCCCAGCATTTT.